This TCR beta chain was recorded in a study of OX40 agonist ivuxolimab in advanced cancers. Across the study: Ivuxolimab, an antibody that agonizes OX40 (CD134), was administered to the patients. Three patients, one with hepatocellular carcinoma and two with cutaneous melanoma, responded partially.

Germline V gene sequence: CDR1 SEHNR, CDR2 FQNEAQ (reference sequence). After removal of 3 bases from V and 4 bases from J, the junction contained 4 bases not matched to a gene. The CDR3 is made up of 15 amino acids. TCRdb's table, derived via immunoSEQ multiplex PCR, lists solely in-frame clones and lacks some. The sample includes roughly 70,000 clones, about 87% of them seen just once. The material sequenced was CD4+ or CD8+ T cells sorted from blood, taken in a trial of the OX40 agonist ivuxolimab. The receptor was derived from an adult with an advanced solid tumor such as melanoma, head and neck, liver or kidney cancer. The J gene is TRBJ2-3, the V gene TRBV7-9; 10 bases are shared with TRBD1. CDR3 amino acids: CASSFTGTGADTQYF. DNA for the CDR3: TGTGCCAGCAGCTTCACCGGGACAGGGGCAGATACGCAGTATTTT.